A selection of T cell receptor beta chains follows, all from one sample in a study of T cells in Graves' hyperthyroidism and ophthalmopathy. TCRdb reanalysed the multiplex PCR reads using MiXCR and keeps one entry per CDR3 protein. This sample has around 760,000 distinct CDR3 sequences; roughly a third occur once, and the top ten carry around 31%. Sequenced input: blood. Receptor source: a woman aged 40 to 55 with Graves' hyperthyroidism. The CDR3 runs from the conserved cysteine through the conserved F or W. D genes are given only for firm matches. A clone size is listed for some rows: how often the clone was seen (once, few, many), or a class if it is expanded.

V,D,size,J,DNA,CDR3
TRBV5-4,TRBD1,few,TRBJ1-2,TGTGCCAGCAGCTTCCCATTTCAGGGGGCTAACTATGGCTACACCTTC,CASSFPFQGANYGYTF
TRBV7-9,-,-,TRBJ2-7,TGTGCCAGCAGCTTCGAGGAGGGGCGGGAGCAGTACTTC,CASSFEEGREQYF
TRBV7-9,-,few,TRBJ2-7,TGTGCCAGCAGCTTTCAGGGGGGAAACTACGAGCAGTACTTC,CASSFQGGNYEQYF
TRBV10-3,TRBD1,-,TRBJ1-2,TGTGCCAGCAGTACCCGGGACAGGGGCGTCGGTAACTATGGCTACACCTTC,CASSTRDRGVGNYGYTF
TRBV4-3,TRBD1,few,TRBJ1-2,TGCGCCAGCAGCCAAGATCGCGGGCAGGGGGTAGGGAACTATGGCTACACCTTC,CASSQDRGQGVGNYGYTF
TRBV12-3/TRBV12-4,-,few,TRBJ1-5,TGTGCCAGCAGTTTAGTACAGGTGGGGCAGCCCCAGCATTTT,CASSLVQVGQPQHF
TRBV5-1,TRBD1,-,TRBJ1-1,TGCGCCAGCAGCTTGGGGGGAACAGGGGTCACTGAAGCTTTCTTT,CASSLGGTGVTEAFF
TRBV7-2,-,-,TRBJ1-5,TGCGCCAGCAGCCAAGAGGCTAGGAGCAATCAGCCCCAGCATTTT,CASSQEARSNQPQHF
TRBV6-5,TRBD1,few,TRBJ1-5,TGTGCCAGCAGTTCTCCCATGGACAGGGCAAATAGCAATCAGCCCCAGCATTTT,CASSSPMDRANSNQPQHF
TRBV15,-,once,TRBJ1-4,TGTGCCACCAGCAGAGCCGGGGGTGAAAAACTGTTTTTT,CATSRAGGEKLFF
TRBV29-1,-,many,TRBJ1-2,TGCAGCGTTGAAAAGGCGTTCCAAGGGAGCTACACCTTC,CSVEKAFQGSYTF
TRBV5-1,-,-,TRBJ1-4,TGCGCCAGCAGCTTGACGGGGGGCGAGTCTAATGAAAAACTGTTTTTT,CASSLTGGESNEKLFF
TRBV4-2,TRBD2,many,TRBJ2-5,TGTGCCAGCAGCCAAGAGGGACTAGCAGGAAGCCAAGAGACCCAGTACTTC,CASSQEGLAGSQETQYF
TRBV7-2,TRBD1,once,TRBJ2-1,TGTGCCAGCAGCTTGGCCGACAGGGTGTTCGATGAGCAGTTCTTC,CASSLADRVFDEQFF
TRBV6-2/TRBV6-3,TRBD1,few,TRBJ1-6,TGTGCCAGCAGCCCGGGGACAGATCTCTATTCACCCCTCCACTTT,CASSPGTDLYSPLHF
TRBV20-1,-,-,TRBJ2-5,TGCAGTGCTAGTACCAGTGGGGACGGTGGGACCCAGTACTTC,CSASTSGDGGTQYF
TRBV7-8,-,many,TRBJ1-2,TGTGCCAGCAGCTTCGGTTCCGGGGTCTATGGCTACACCTTC,CASSFGSGVYGYTF
TRBV19,TRBD1,few,TRBJ1-2,TGTGCCAGTAGTAGAAGACAGGGGTATGGCTACACCTTC,CASSRRQGYGYTF
TRBV19,TRBD1,many,TRBJ2-6,TGTGCCAGTAGTACGGACAGGGGTGGGGCCAACGTCCTGACTTTC,CASSTDRGGANVLTF
TRBV7-9,-,-,TRBJ2-7,TGTGCCAGCAGCTTAACCCAGGGGTCCTACGAGCAGTACTTC,CASSLTQGSYEQYF
TRBV10-3,-,many,TRBJ1-2,TGTGCCATCAGTGAGTCCCCCAGGGACCCATATGGCTACACCTTC,CAISESPRDPYGYTF
TRBV11-2,-,-,TRBJ1-1,TGTGCCAGCAGCCTAGTTGGACAGACGAACACTGAAGCTTTCTTT,CASSLVGQTNTEAFF
TRBV12-3/TRBV12-4,-,many,TRBJ1-5,TGTGCCAGCATGGCAGGGAGGGTTCAGCCCCAGCATTTT,CASMAGRVQPQHF
TRBV10-3,-,-,TRBJ2-5,TGTGCCATCAGTGAGGCCAGGTTAATAAGGGACAACGGGGAGACCCAGTACTTC,CAISEARLIRDNGETQYF
TRBV5-1,TRBD1,few,TRBJ2-7,TGCGCCAGCAGCCAAGAGACGGACAGGGGGCTTCCCTACGAGCAGTACTTC,CASSQETDRGLPYEQYF